The rows below give T cell receptor beta chains drawn from one sample of a study of PD-L1 blockade in urothelial cancer. The protocol was immunoSEQ multiplex PCR, while the TCRdb copy is restricted to in-frame clones and leaves out a portion. The table lists about 32,000 clones, roughly 88% of them singletons. The material was PBMCs, obtained around atezolizumab (anti-PD-L1) treatment. The receptors here all came from a man aged 55 to 69 with urothelial cancer. CDR3s include the opening cysteine and the closing phenylalanine or tryptophan. A D gene is named only where the DNA matches it firmly. Clone size is stated in some rows and not others, as once, few, many or a class when expanded.

cdr3_aa	cdr3_nt	d_call	v_call	j_call	clone_size
CSVGLTSGGTYTGELFF	TGCAGCGTTGGACTTACTAGCGGGGGGACTTACACCGGGGAGCTGTTTTTT	TRBD2	TRBV29-1	TRBJ2-2	NA
CASSQGTGATNEKLFF	TGCGCCAGCAGCCAAGGTACCGGGGCAACTAATGAAAAACTGTTTTTT	NA	TRBV4-1	TRBJ1-4	NA
CASSVGVGSGVLQYF	TGTGCCAGCAGCGTAGGCGTGGGTAGCGGCGTCCTACAGTACTTC	NA	TRBV9	TRBJ2-7	NA
CASSLEGTSSRGVGELFF	TGCGCCAGCAGCTTGGAAGGGACATCTTCTAGGGGCGTCGGGGAGCTGTTTTTT	NA	TRBV5-1	TRBJ2-2	NA
CAWRKGGYTF	TGTGCCTGGAGGAAGGGGGGCTACACCTTC	NA	TRBV30	TRBJ1-2	NA
CASMGGQGANTGELFF	TGTGCCAGCATGGGCGGACAGGGGGCGAACACCGGGGAGCTGTTTTTT	TRBD1	TRBV2	TRBJ2-2	NA
CASSLDTAGKAGELFF	TGTGCCAGCAGCTTAGATACAGCGGGAAAGGCCGGGGAGCTGTTTTTT	TRBD2	TRBV11-2	TRBJ2-2	NA
CASRSSGLAGSYEQYF	TGTGCAAGTCGCTCCTCGGGACTAGCAGGTTCCTACGAGCAGTACTTC	NA	TRBV12-2	TRBJ2-7	NA
CASSVSTGGLRNEQFF	TGTGCCAGCAGCGTCTCTACAGGGGGCTTGAGGAATGAGCAGTTCTTC	TRBD1	TRBV9	TRBJ2-1	NA
CASSESVAGSTDTQYF	TGTGCCAGCAGTGAGTCGGTAGCCGGCTCCACAGATACGCAGTATTTT	NA	TRBV6-1	TRBJ2-3	NA
CASSISRSTDTQYF	TGTGCCAGTAGTATAAGTCGGAGCACAGATACGCAGTATTTT	NA	TRBV19	TRBJ2-3	NA
CASSDGTVLASEAFF	TGTGCCAGCAGTGATGGGACTGTCCTAGCTTCTGAAGCTTTCTTT	NA	TRBV25-1	TRBJ1-1	NA
CASRTNRGMSEKLFF	TGTGCCAGCAGAACTAATCGGGGGATGAGTGAAAAACTGTTTTTT	NA	TRBV27	TRBJ1-4	NA
CASSYGTVDGYTF	TGCGCCAGCAGCTATGGGACAGTCGATGGCTACACCTTC	TRBD1	TRBV5-1	TRBJ1-2	NA
CAWSVRTGHYEQYF	TGTGCCTGGAGTGTAAGGACAGGGCACTACGAGCAGTACTTC	TRBD1	TRBV30	TRBJ2-7	NA
CSVRTGLKGTEAFF	TGCAGCGTGCGGACAGGGCTGAAGGGCACTGAAGCTTTCTTT	TRBD1	TRBV29-1	TRBJ1-1	NA
CASSQKLCGSYEQYF	TGTGCCAGCAGCCAAAAACTCTGTGGCTCCTACGAGCAGTACTTC	NA	TRBV21-1	TRBJ2-7	NA
CASSQGTSRDGELFF	TGTGCCAGCAGCCAGGGGACTAGCAGGGACGGGGAGCTGTTTTTT	TRBD2	TRBV4-2	TRBJ2-2	NA
CASSQTSTYNEQFF	TGCGCCAGCAGCCAAACTAGTACGTACAATGAGCAGTTCTTC	NA	TRBV4-1	TRBJ2-1	NA
CASSQADRAAGYTF	TGCGCCAGCAGCCAAGCGGACAGGGCCGCGGGCTACACCTTC	TRBD1	TRBV4-1	TRBJ1-2	NA
CASSSNVGEVYTGELFF	TGTGCCAGCAGTTCCAACGTCGGTGAGGTTTACACCGGGGAGCTGTTTTTT	NA	TRBV27	TRBJ2-2	few
CASTLFYNEQFF	TGTGCCAGCACCCTGTTTTACAATGAGCAGTTCTTC	NA	TRBV6-1	TRBJ2-1	NA